These T cell receptor beta chains were read from a single sample in a study of shared clonotypes between healthy human individuals. Clones were sequenced by immunoSEQ multiplex PCR, and TCRdb holds only the in-frame ones, with some missing. The data show millions of clones, 85% to 95% seen once. Sequencing was carried out using naive CD4+ T cells sorted from blood. The receptors here all came from a young man in good health. The CDR3 runs from the conserved cysteine through the conserved F or W. D genes are given only for firm matches. Only part of the rows carry a size: once, few, many, or a class if the clone is expanded.

D gene,V gene,clone size,J gene,CDR3 protein,CDR3 DNA
.,TRBV10-3,once,TRBJ2-5,CAISESITQQETQYF,TGTGCCATCAGTGAGTCGATTACCCAGCAAGAGACCCAGTACTTC
.,TRBV5-5,.,TRBJ2-3,CASSHGTGSTDTQYF,TGTGCCAGCAGCCACGGGACGGGAAGCACAGATACGCAGTATTTT
.,TRBV7-9,once,TRBJ1-1,CASSLAVANTEAFF,TGTGCCAGCAGCTTAGCGGTGGCAAACACTGAAGCTTTCTTT
.,TRBV18,.,TRBJ2-4,CASSPPSLAKNIQYF,TGTGCCAGCTCACCACCGTCCCTAGCCAAAAACATTCAGTACTTC
.,TRBV5-6,once,TRBJ2-1,CASSLEVVSYNEQFF,TGTGCCAGCAGCTTGGAGGTGGTCAGCTACAATGAGCAGTTCTTC
.,TRBV28,.,TRBJ1-2,CASSPGDVRYYGYTF,TGTGCCAGCAGCCCCGGGGATGTGCGCTACTATGGCTACACCTTC
.,TRBV7-2,.,TRBJ2-7,CASSLGRKTYEQYF,TGTGCCAGCAGCTTAGGACGGAAAACCTACGAGCAGTACTTC
TRBD2,TRBV19,.,TRBJ2-7,CASSFSGGPYEQYF,TGTGCCAGTAGCTTTAGCGGGGGCCCCTACGAGCAGTACTTC
TRBD2,TRBV7-2,.,TRBJ2-5,CAAGTSENGAQYF,TGTGCCGCCGGGACTAGCGAGAATGGGGCCCAGTACTTC
.,TRBV18,.,TRBJ2-7,CASSTKTGGGEQYF,TGTGCCAGCTCTACTAAGACAGGAGGCGGCGAGCAGTACTTC
.,TRBV5-1,.,TRBJ1-3,CASSLEGVSSGNTIYF,TGCGCCAGCAGCTTGGAGGGCGTATCCTCTGGAAACACCATATATTTT
TRBD1,TRBV2,.,TRBJ2-1,CASRYGQDSYNEQFF,TGTGCCAGCAGATATGGACAGGACTCCTACAATGAGCAGTTCTTC
.,TRBV19,.,TRBJ1-2,CASGGPANYGYTF,TGTGCCTCTGGGGGACCGGCTAACTATGGCTACACCTTC
.,TRBV30,.,TRBJ1-2,CAWSRTRAGNYGYTF,TGTGCCTGGAGTCGTACCCGGGCAGGCAACTATGGCTACACCTTC
TRBD1,TRBV5-6,.,TRBJ2-7,CASSVGQASYEQYF,TGTGCCAGCAGCGTGGGACAGGCCTCCTACGAGCAGTACTTC
TRBD2,TRBV7-9,.,TRBJ2-7,CASSLAGTIKDEQYF,TGTGCCAGCAGCCTAGCGGGGACGATCAAGGACGAGCAGTACTTC
.,TRBV6-1,.,TRBJ1-3,CASDAPRGAGNTIYF,TGTGCCAGCGACGCGCCGCGGGGGGCCGGAAACACCATATATTTT
.,TRBV6-5,.,TRBJ1-6,CASSYQSSPLHF,TGTGCCAGCAGTTACCAAAGTTCACCCCTCCACTTT
.,TRBV11-2,.,TRBJ2-1,CASSVNDVASSYNEQFF,TGTGCCAGCAGCGTGAATGACGTGGCGAGCTCCTACAATGAGCAGTTCTTC
.,TRBV2,.,TRBJ1-2,CASSERSGYTF,TGTGCCAGCAGTGAGAGGAGTGGCTACACCTTC
.,TRBV11-2,.,TRBJ2-7,CASSLQLGLSYEQYF,TGTGCCAGCAGCTTGCAGCTGGGCCTTTCCTACGAGCAGTACTTC
.,TRBV2,.,TRBJ2-1,CASSDVTLYNEQFF,TGTGCCAGCAGTGATGTGACACTTTACAATGAGCAGTTCTTC
.,TRBV19,many,TRBJ1-6,CASKKASPFPLHF,TGTGCCAGTAAGAAAGCAAGCCCATTTCCCCTCCACTTT
TRBD2,TRBV9,.,TRBJ2-5,CASSVATGTSGRTETQYF,TGTGCCAGCAGCGTAGCTACTGGGACTAGCGGGAGGACGGAGACCCAGTACTTC
TRBD1,TRBV7-8,.,TRBJ2-3,CASSFGDRDTDTQYF,TGTGCCAGCAGCTTCGGGGACAGGGACACAGATACGCAGTATTTT
TRBD1,TRBV30,.,TRBJ1-6,CAWSVQLGGASSPLHF,TGTGCCTGGAGTGTACAGTTAGGGGGCGCGTCATCTCCCCTCCACTTT
TRBD1,TRBV11-2,.,TRBJ1-1,CASSSQQGRTEAFF,TGTGCCAGCAGCTCACAACAGGGGCGGACTGAAGCTTTCTTT
.,TRBV19,.,TRBJ1-2,CASSIRVAYGYTF,TGTGCCAGTAGTATCAGGGTTGCCTATGGCTACACCTTC
.,TRBV7-8,.,TRBJ1-5,CASSRTGNQPQHF,TGTGCCAGCAGTCGCACAGGGAATCAGCCCCAGCATTTT
.,TRBV10-1,.,TRBJ1-4,CASSEGWDLPTREKLFF,TGCGCCAGCAGTGAGGGTTGGGACCTCCCGACGAGGGAAAAACTGTTTTTT
TRBD1,TRBV6-4,.,TRBJ2-5,CASSPTGQQETQYF,TGTGCCAGCAGCCCAACGGGACAGCAAGAGACCCAGTACTTC
TRBD1,TRBV6-5,.,TRBJ2-7,CASRTGQGYEQYF,TGTGCCAGCAGGACGGGACAGGGATACGAGCAGTACTTC
.,TRBV6-1,.,TRBJ1-5,CASSEAGGTVSNQPQHF,TGTGCCAGCAGTGAAGCGGGGGGCACAGTTAGCAATCAGCCCCAGCATTTT
.,TRBV30,.,TRBJ2-7,CAWTRPGGQPYEQYF,TGTGCCTGGACTCGACCCGGAGGGCAGCCCTACGAGCAGTACTTC
.,TRBV7-2,.,TRBJ1-5,CASSPGGGNQPQHF,TGTGCCAGCAGCCCAGGAGGGGGGAATCAGCCCCAGCATTTT
TRBD2,TRBV30,once,TRBJ2-5,CAWSEGLAGGETQYF,TGTGCCTGGAGTGAGGGACTAGCGGGAGGAGAGACCCAGTACTTC
.,TRBV9,.,TRBJ2-7,CASSFLEGVSYEQYF,TGTGCCAGCAGCTTCCTCGAAGGGGTTTCCTACGAGCAGTACTTC
.,TRBV5-1,few,TRBJ2-2,CASSSAELTGELFF,TGCGCCAGCAGCTCCGCAGAGCTCACCGGGGAGCTGTTTTTT
.,TRBV6-5,.,TRBJ1-6,CASSYAGRYNSPLHF,TGTGCCAGCAGTTACGCGGGACGGTATAATTCACCCCTCCACTTT
.,TRBV6-1,.,TRBJ1-6,CASSAQTVYNSPLHF,TGTGCCAGCAGTGCCCAGACAGTCTATAATTCACCCCTCCACTTT
.,TRBV6-4,.,TRBJ2-7,CASSPRLVGSKDEQYF,TGTGCCAGCAGTCCCAGACTAGTGGGCAGTAAGGACGAGCAGTACTTC
.,TRBV9,.,TRBJ2-5,CASSVGEGGPQETQYF,TGTGCCAGCAGCGTAGGGGAGGGGGGTCCCCAAGAGACCCAGTACTTC
TRBD1,TRBV5-4,.,TRBJ1-2,CASSLPGGLGTNGYTF,TGTGCCAGCAGCCTGCCAGGGGGTTTGGGAACCAATGGCTACACCTTC
TRBD1,TRBV9,.,TRBJ2-3,CASSTQQGATDTQYF,TGTGCCAGCAGCACCCAACAGGGGGCAACAGATACGCAGTATTTT
TRBD2,TRBV18,.,TRBJ2-7,CASSPPGLAWEQYF,TGTGCCAGCTCACCACCGGGACTAGCGTGGGAGCAGTACTTC
.,TRBV7-8,.,TRBJ1-6,CASSLFDGGSVNSPLHF,TGTGCCAGCAGCTTATTCGATGGGGGCAGCGTCAATTCACCCCTCCACTTT
TRBD2,TRBV7-8,.,TRBJ2-2,CASSFGTSGSGELFF,TGTGCCAGCAGCTTCGGGACTAGCGGGTCCGGGGAGCTGTTTTTT